This TCR beta chain was sequenced during a study of blood T cell repertoires in COVID-19. For the study at large: There were acute and convalescent COVID-19 samples, and they came from the United States, Italy and Spain. PBMCs, B-cell-depleted T cells, or T cells provided the cDNA or gDNA that made up the material.

Using immunoSEQ multiplex PCR, the repertoire was profiled, and TCRdb retains in-frame clones only, with some absent. The sample carries 100,000 or so clones, around 83% recorded once. The CDR3 contains 15 residues. J lost 4 bases, V lost 6 bases, and 8 bases had no gene match. CDR1 and CDR2 (germline): ENHRY, SYGVKD. This receptor was identified in a man aged 70-80 years with active or convalescent COVID-19. The sample comprised peripheral blood. The chain uses TRBV10-3 and TRBJ2-3, with TRBD1 matching over 9 bases. The CDR3 DNA follows: TGTGCCATCAGGGGGGGGGACAGGGAACCAGATACGCAGTATTTT. The encoded protein is CAIRGGDREPDTQYF.